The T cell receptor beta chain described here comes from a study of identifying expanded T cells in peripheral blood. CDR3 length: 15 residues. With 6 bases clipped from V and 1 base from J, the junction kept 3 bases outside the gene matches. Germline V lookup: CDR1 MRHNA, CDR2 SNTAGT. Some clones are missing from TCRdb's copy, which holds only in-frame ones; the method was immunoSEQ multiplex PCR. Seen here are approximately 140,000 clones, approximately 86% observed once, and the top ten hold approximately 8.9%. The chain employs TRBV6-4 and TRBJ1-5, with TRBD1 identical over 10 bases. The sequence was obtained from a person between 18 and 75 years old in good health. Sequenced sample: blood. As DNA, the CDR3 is TGTGCCAGCAGCGCGGACAGGGGGAGCAATCAGCCCCAGCATTTT. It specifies CASSADRGSNQPQHF.